These 25 T cell receptor beta chains were all obtained from the same sample, sequenced in a study of beta chain features in type 1 diabetes. As every portion of the isolated RNA was reverse transcribed, the sequencing read expressed TCRB transcripts. Sequencing was performed with immunoSEQ multiplex PCR; in TCRdb, only in-frame clones are kept and a portion is missing. The sample has 500,000 to 700,000 clones; about 14% are singletons. The sequenced sample was naive CD4+ T cells from blood. These receptors were obtained from a man aged 18 to 35 in good health.

Concerning this clone: One end of the junction is discordant with germline, which a read error may explain. The rearrangement joins TRBV7-7 to TRBJ2-5; 8 bases agree with TRBD1. The germline CDR1 and CDR2 sequences are SSHAT and FNYEAQ (reference sequence). There are 15 residues in the CDR3. CDR3 loop: CASSLGQGAGKTQYF. In DNA, the CDR3 is TGTGCTAGCAGCTTAGGCCAGGGGGCTGGAAAGACCCAGTACTTC.

A few counts support this clone. This chain links TRBV10-3 with TRBJ2-1, with 9 bases that match TRBD2. The CDR3 length is 15 residues. Trimming cost V 6 bases and J 7 bases; bases outside gene matches: 10. Germline CDR1 is ENHRY and CDR2 is SYGVKD. CDR3 bases: TGTGCCATCAGGACTAGCGGTACACTCCGTAATGAGCAGTTCTTC. Translation gives CAIRTSGTLRNEQFF.

This clone was counted between two and nine times. J is TRBJ2-4 and V is TRBV2, with D unclear. The CDR3 is 15 residues long. V was cut by 6 bases and J by 0 bases, with 12 bases left in between. Germline V CDR1 and CDR2: SNHLY, FYNNEI. The CDR3 loop reads CASRSSRLAKNIQYF. In DNA form, the CDR3 reads TGTGCCAGCAGGTCAAGTAGACTAGCCAAAAACATTCAGTACTTC.

This clone turned up a few times. The gene calls are TRBV10-3 and TRBJ1-1, with 9 positions matching TRBD1. Looked up from germline, CDR1 is ENHRY and CDR2 is SYGVKD. The CDR3 runs 12 residues. After removal of 6 bases from V and 11 bases from J, the junction contained 7 bases not matched to a gene. The CDR3 here is CAISDWDRVAFF. The CDR3 nucleotides read TGTGCCATCAGCGACTGGGACAGGGTGGCTTTCTTT.

In its sample, this clone was seen a few times. The gene calls are TRBV19 and TRBJ2-2, with 8 bases that match TRBD2. V was pared by 7 bases and J by 1 base, with 8 bases of the junction left unmatched. CDR1 is LNHDA, CDR2 SQIVND, per germline (reference sequence). This CDR3 is built from 16 residues. The CDR3 region is CASIPTGLENTGELFF. The CDR3 DNA is TGTGCCAGTATTCCGACGGGACTAGAGAACACCGGGGAGCTGTTTTTT.

This clone was counted between two and nine times. The chain couples TRBV15 to TRBJ2-7; tentative D call: TRBD2 (5 bases). Germline V gene sequence: CDR1 LNHNV, CDR2 YYDKDF (reference sequence). The germline V and J ends were trimmed by 5 bases and 3 bases, with 8 bases remaining between them. CDR3 size: 12 residues. In DNA form, the CDR3 reads TGTGCCACCAGCGAACGGGGCTACGAGCAGTACTTC. Translation gives CATSERGYEQYF.

This clone has only a few counts. The V call is TRBV28, the J call TRBJ2-2; 9 nucleotides align to TRBD1. In germline, CDR1 is MDHEN, CDR2 SYDVKM. V shed 10 bases and J 3 bases; nucleotides not matched to a gene: 9. The CDR3 has 15 amino acids. CDR3 sequence: CATPGQGKDTGELFF. For the CDR3, the DNA is TGTGCCACCCCGGGACAGGGAAAGGACACCGGGGAGCTGTTTTTT.

This clone was recorded a few times. V usage is TRBV19 and J usage is TRBJ2-1; 10 bases map to TRBD2. The germline V gene has CDR1 LNHDA and CDR2 SQIVND (reference sequence). The CDR3 sequence is 15 residues long. Germline trimming cut 9 bases from V and 4 bases from J; bases unmatched to any gene: 9. The CDR3 sequence: CASLRRTSGYNEQFF. As DNA, the CDR3 is TGTGCCAGCCTTAGGAGGACTAGCGGATACAATGAGCAGTTCTTC.

A few counts support this clone. The chain combines TRBV6-5 with TRBJ1-4, with D possibly matching TRBD1 (5 bases). Germline-derived CDR1 and CDR2 are MNHEY and SVGAGI. The V end was cut by 0 bases, the J end by 10 bases, with 18 bases between. CDR3 length equals 16 residues. CDR3 sequence (DNA): TGTGCCAGCAGTTACTCGGGAGGGGCCGAGGGGCGAAAACTGTTTTTT. It translates to CASSYSGGAEGRKLFF.

This clone turned up a few times. The chain is built from TRBV2 and TRBJ1-6, with D uncertain. The V end was cut by 6 bases, the J end by 7 bases, with 4 bases between. The CDR3 runs 11 residues. Germline loops: CDR1 SNHLY, CDR2 FYNNEI. The CDR3 nucleotides read TGTGCCAGCAGCCCAAATTCACCCCTCCACTTT. Translating it yields CASSPNSPLHF.

The chain joins TRBV10-3 to TRBJ2-1; maybe TRBD1 (6 bases). V was clipped by 6 bases and J by 0 bases, with 15 bases between them. This CDR3 contains 16 residues. The V gene's germline CDR1 is ENHRY and CDR2 SYGVKD. The CDR3 nucleotides are TGTGCCATCAGCGGCGGAAGGGGGAGCTCCTACAATGAGCAGTTCTTC. Residues: CAISGGRGSSYNEQFF.

This chain uses TRBV4-2 with TRBJ1-2, with a weak D call TRBD1 (5 bases). Deletions cut 2 bases from V and 9 bases from J, with 19 bases between. CDR1 is LGHNA and CDR2 is YNFKEQ in the germline V gene. The CDR3 length is 15 residues. The CDR3 sequence: CASSQIGTPAPSYTF. The CDR3 DNA reads TGTGCCAGCAGCCAAATCGGGACGCCGGCACCTAGCTACACCTTC.

This clone showed up many times. J is TRBJ2-3 and V is TRBV10-3; unclear D gene. V dropped 11 bases and J dropped 5 bases, with 14 bases sitting between them. Germline loops: CDR1 ENHRY, CDR2 SYGVKD. The CDR3 is 12 amino acids. CDR3 region: CAVGRLEDTQYF. In DNA, the CDR3 is TGTGCCGTGGGCAGGCTGGAAGATACGCAGTATTTT.

This clone showed up just once. The chain joins TRBV6-5 to TRBJ2-1; 8 bases fit TRBD2. This CDR3 comprises 15 residues. V dropped 6 bases and J dropped 3; count of bases not matched to a gene: 7. Germline CDR1 reads MNHEY; CDR2 reads SVGAGI. The CDR3: CASRVTSGFYNEQFF. CDR3 nucleotide sequence: TGTGCCAGCAGAGTAACTAGCGGATTCTACAATGAGCAGTTCTTC.

The rearrangement links TRBV4-2 to TRBJ1-1; no clear D gene. V shed 0 bases and J shed 4 bases, with 9 bases lying between them. The CDR3 is 14 amino acids. Germline loops: CDR1 LGHNA, CDR2 YNFKEQ. Here the CDR3 DNA reads TGTGCCAGCAGCCAAGAGAACATGATCACTGAAGCTTTCTTT. It codes for CASSQENMITEAFF.

Only a few counts were recorded for this clone. The chain is built from TRBV28 and TRBJ2-7; D remains unclear. CDR1 MDHEN and CDR2 SYDVKM come from the germline V gene. V was cut by 4 bases and J by 3 bases, with 16 bases left in between. The CDR3 is 15 amino acids. CDR3 region: CASSSPIPPLYEQYF. CDR3 nucleotide sequence: TGTGCCAGCAGTTCCCCAATTCCCCCCCTCTACGAGCAGTACTTC.

This rearrangement joins TRBV15 to TRBJ1-6; D possibly corresponds to TRBD1 (6 bases). The CDR3 is made up of 18 amino acids. The V gene lost 4 bases and the J gene lost 0 bases, with 16 bases spanning the gap. Germline V gene lookup returns CDR1 LNHNV and CDR2 YYDKDF (reference sequence). In nucleotides, the CDR3 is TGTGCCACCAGCAACATCCAGGACAGCCGCTCCTATAATTCACCCCTCCACTTT. Amino acid sequence: CATSNIQDSRSYNSPLHF. Full variable domain (rest looked up from reference TRBV15 and TRBJ1-6): DAMVIQNPRYQVTQFGKPVTLSCSQTLNHNVMYWYQQKSSQAPKLLFHYYDKDFNNEADTPDNFQSRRPNTSFCFLDIRSPGLGDTAMYLCATSNIQDSRSYNSPLHFGNGTRLTVT.

This clone was seen more than once but under ten times. The chain uses TRBV28 and TRBJ2-7; TRBD2 matches 11 bases. CDR3 length: 15 residues. Germline V lookup: CDR1 MDHEN, CDR2 SYDVKM. With V trimmed by 2 bases and J by 5 bases, 5 bases remained unmatched. The CDR3 region is CASSLHLAGGNEQYF. The CDR3 coding sequence is TGTGCCAGCAGTTTACACCTAGCGGGAGGAAACGAGCAGTACTTC.

In this sample, this clone turned up a few times. The genes are TRBV2 and TRBJ2-5; no definite D call. The CDR3 loop spans 10 amino acids. Germline V gene data show CDR1 as SNHLY and CDR2 as FYNNEI. The germline V and J ends were trimmed by 3 bases and 7 bases, with 3 bases remaining between them. This CDR3 reads CASSEGTQYF. The CDR3, as DNA: TGTGCCAGCAGTGAGGGGACCCAGTACTTC.

This clone was observed a handful of times. V is TRBV2 and J is TRBJ2-7, with unresolved D. The V and J ends lost 4 bases and 5 bases respectively, with 3 bases between them. Germline V gene sequence: CDR1 SNHLY, CDR2 FYNNEI. The CDR3 spans 10 residues. The CDR3 DNA reads TGTGCCAGCAGTGTACACGAGCAGTACTTC. This codes for CASSVHEQYF.

The sample holds a few counts of this clone. The J gene is TRBJ1-1, the V gene TRBV7-3; D is ambiguous. The germline V and J ends were trimmed by 0 bases and 2 bases, with 10 bases remaining between them. The CDR3 is 15 residues long. The V gene's germline CDR1 is SGHTA and CDR2 FQGTGA. CDR3 sequence: CASSLTRDTNTEAFF. CDR3 nucleotide sequence: TGTGCCAGCAGCTTAACTAGAGACACCAACACTGAAGCTTTCTTT.

This chain uses TRBV11-2 with TRBJ2-6; no firm D call. This CDR3 contains 16 residues. The germline V gene encodes CDR1 SGHAT and CDR2 FQNNGV. Trimming stripped 2 bases from V and 0 bases from J, with 8 bases between. As DNA, the CDR3 is TGTGCCAGCAGCTTAATCTTCCGCTCTGGGGCCAACGTCCTGACTTTC. It specifies CASSLIFRSGANVLTF.

This clone turned up a few times. The chain has TRBV7-3 and TRBJ1-1; TRBD1 might be the D (6 bases). The V gene's germline CDR1 is SGHTA and CDR2 FQGTGA. Trimming pared 1 base from V and 1 base from J, leaving 16 bases between. This CDR3 is 17 amino acids long. In nucleotides, the CDR3 is TGTGCCAGCAGCTTAAATCAGCCAGGGGTGGGGAACACTGAAGCTTTCTTT. This codes for CASSLNQPGVGNTEAFF.

This clone has more than one count but fewer than ten. V is TRBV10-3 and J is TRBJ2-1; 10 bases line up with TRBD2. The CDR3 has 15 residues. The germline gives CDR1 ENHRY, CDR2 SYGVKD. V lost 7 bases to trimming and J lost 6 bases; unmatched junction nucleotides: 9. The CDR3 DNA reads as TGTGCCATCAATCATGCGACTAGCGGGTCCAATGAGCAGTTCTTC. Translating gives CAINHATSGSNEQFF.

The chain uses TRBV27 and TRBJ1-5, with D possibly being TRBD1 (6 bases). Trimming took 3 bases from V and 1 from J, leaving 16 bases between them. The V gene's germline CDR1 is MNHEY and CDR2 SMNVEV (reference sequence). This CDR3 contains 17 residues. CDR3 coding DNA: TGTGCCAGCAGTTTCAGGGGACCCGCCGGGAGCAATCAGCCCCAGCATTTT. Amino acids: CASSFRGPAGSNQPQHF.